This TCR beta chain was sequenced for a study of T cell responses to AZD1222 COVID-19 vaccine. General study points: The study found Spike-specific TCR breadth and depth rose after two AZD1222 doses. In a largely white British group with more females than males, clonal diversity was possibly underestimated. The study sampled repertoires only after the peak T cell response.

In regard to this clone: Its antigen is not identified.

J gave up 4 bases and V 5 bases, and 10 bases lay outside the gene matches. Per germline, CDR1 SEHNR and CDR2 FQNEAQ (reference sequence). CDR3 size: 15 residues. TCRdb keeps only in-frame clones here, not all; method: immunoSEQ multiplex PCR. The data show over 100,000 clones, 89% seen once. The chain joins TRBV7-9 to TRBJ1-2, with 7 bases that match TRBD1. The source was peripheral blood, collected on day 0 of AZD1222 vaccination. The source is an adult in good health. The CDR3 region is CASSREQGSVYGYTF. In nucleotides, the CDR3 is TGTGCCAGCAGCCGTGAACAGGGGTCAGTCTATGGCTACACCTTC.